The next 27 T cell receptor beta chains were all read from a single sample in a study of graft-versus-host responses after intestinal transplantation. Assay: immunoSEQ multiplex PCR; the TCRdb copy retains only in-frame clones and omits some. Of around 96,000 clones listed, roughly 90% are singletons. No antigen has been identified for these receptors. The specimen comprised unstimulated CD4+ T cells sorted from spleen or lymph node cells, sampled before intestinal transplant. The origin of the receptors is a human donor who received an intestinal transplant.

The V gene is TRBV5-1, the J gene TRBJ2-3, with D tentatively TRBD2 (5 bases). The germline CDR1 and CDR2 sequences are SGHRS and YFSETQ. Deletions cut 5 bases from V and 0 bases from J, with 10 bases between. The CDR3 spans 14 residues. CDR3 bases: TGCGCCAGCAGTAATAGCGCCAGCACAGATACGCAGTATTTT. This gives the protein CASSNSASTDTQYF.

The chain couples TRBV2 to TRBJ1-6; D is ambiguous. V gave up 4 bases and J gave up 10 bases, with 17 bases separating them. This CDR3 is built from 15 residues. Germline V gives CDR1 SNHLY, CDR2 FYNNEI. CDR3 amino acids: CASSGPGTRTSPLHF. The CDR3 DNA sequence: TGTGCCAGCAGTGGCCCGGGAACACGCACGTCACCCCTCCACTTT. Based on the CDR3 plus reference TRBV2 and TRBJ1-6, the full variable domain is EPEVTQTPSHQVTQMGQEVILRCVPISNHLYFYWYRQILGQKVEFLVSFYNNEISEKSEIFDDQFSVERPDGSNFTLKIRSTKLEDSAMYFCASSGPGTRTSPLHFGNGTRLTVT.

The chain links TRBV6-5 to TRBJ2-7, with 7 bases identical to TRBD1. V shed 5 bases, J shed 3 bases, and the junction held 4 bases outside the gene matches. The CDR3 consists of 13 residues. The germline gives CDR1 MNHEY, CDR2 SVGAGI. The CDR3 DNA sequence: TGTGCCAGCAGTCCGGGACAGTACTACGAGCAGTACTTC. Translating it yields CASSPGQYYEQYF.

As DNA, the CDR3 is TGCACCAGCAGCCAAGATAAAAATCGCCAGGAATTCTCCTACGAGCAGTACTTC. As protein: CTSSQDKNRQEFSYEQYF. The J gene is TRBJ2-7, the V gene TRBV1; no DNA check was done on the table's D call, TRBD1. TRBV1 is a listed pseudogene. This CDR3 contains 18 residues.

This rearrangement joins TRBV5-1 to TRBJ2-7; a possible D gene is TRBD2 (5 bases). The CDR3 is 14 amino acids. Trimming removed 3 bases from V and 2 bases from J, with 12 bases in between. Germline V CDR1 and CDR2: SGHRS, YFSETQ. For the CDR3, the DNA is TGCGCCAGCAGCTCGGAGGACGTAACCTACGAGCAGTACTTC. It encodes CASSSEDVTYEQYF.

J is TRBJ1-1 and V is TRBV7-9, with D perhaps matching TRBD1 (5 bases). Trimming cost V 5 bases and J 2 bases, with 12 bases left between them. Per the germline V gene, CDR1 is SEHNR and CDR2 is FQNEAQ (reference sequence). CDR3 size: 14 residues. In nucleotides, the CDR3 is TGTGCCAGCAGCCCGACCGGGGGAAACACTGAAGCTTTCTTT. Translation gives CASSPTGGNTEAFF.

The CDR3 region is CASSGQAYEQYF. CDR3 nucleotides: TGTGCCAGCAGCGGACAGGCCTACGAGCAGTACTTC. The chain couples TRBV5-5 to TRBJ2-7; TRBD1 aligns across 7 bases. Germline CDR1 and CDR2: SGHKS and YYEKEE (reference sequence). The CDR3 contains 12 residues. V dropped 4 bases and J dropped 2; count of bases not matched to a gene: 0.

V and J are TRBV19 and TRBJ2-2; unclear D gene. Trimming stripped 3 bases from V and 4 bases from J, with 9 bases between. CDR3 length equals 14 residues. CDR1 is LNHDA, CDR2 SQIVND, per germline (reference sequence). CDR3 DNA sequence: TGTGCCAGTAGTATTAGATCGTTCACCGGGGAGCTGTTTTTT. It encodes CASSIRSFTGELFF. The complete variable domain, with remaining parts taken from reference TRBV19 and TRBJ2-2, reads DGGITQSPKYLFRKEGQNVTLSCEQNLNHDAMYWYRQDPGQGLRLIYYSQIVNDFQKGDIAEGYSVSREKKESFPLTVTSAQKNPTAFYLCASSIRSFTGELFFGEGSRLTVL.

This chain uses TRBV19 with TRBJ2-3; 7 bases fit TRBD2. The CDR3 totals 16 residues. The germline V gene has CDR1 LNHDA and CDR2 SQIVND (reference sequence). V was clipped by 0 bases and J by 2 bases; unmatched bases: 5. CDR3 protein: CASSIEGGGTTDTQYF. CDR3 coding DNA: TGTGCCAGTAGTATAGAGGGCGGGGGAACCACAGATACGCAGTATTTT.

The CDR3 is CASQGANSPLHF. In DNA form, the CDR3 reads TGTGCCAGTCAGGGCGCTAATTCACCCCTCCACTTT. This sequence joins TRBV25-1 and TRBJ1-6, with a weak D call TRBD1 (5 bases). V gave up 9 bases and J gave up 6 bases, with 9 bases separating them. CDR3 size: 12 residues. Germline assignment: CDR1 MGHDK and CDR2 SYGVNS.

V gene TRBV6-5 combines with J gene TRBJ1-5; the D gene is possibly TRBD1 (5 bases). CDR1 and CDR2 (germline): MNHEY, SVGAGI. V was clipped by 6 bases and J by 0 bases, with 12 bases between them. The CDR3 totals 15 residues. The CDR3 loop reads CASRSGFYSNQPQHF. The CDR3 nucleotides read TGTGCCAGCAGGTCAGGGTTCTATAGCAATCAGCCCCAGCATTTT.

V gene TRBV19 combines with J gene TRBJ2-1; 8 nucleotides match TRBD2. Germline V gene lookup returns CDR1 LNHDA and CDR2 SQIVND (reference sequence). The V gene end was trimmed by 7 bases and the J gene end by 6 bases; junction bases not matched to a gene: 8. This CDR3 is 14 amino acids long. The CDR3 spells CASNLAGVVNEQFF. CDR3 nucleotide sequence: TGTGCCAGTAATCTAGCGGGCGTTGTCAATGAGCAGTTCTTC.

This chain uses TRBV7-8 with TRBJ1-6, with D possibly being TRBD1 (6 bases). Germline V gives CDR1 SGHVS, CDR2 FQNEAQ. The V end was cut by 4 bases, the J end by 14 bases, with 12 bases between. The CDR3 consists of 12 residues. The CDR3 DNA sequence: TGTGCCAGCAGCTCCATAGGACAGTCCCTCCACTTT. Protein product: CASSSIGQSLHF.

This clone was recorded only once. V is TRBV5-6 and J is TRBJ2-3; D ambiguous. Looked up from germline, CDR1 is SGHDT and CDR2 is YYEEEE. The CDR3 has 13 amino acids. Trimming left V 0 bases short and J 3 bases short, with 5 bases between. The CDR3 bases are TGTGCCAGCAGCTTGGGGGCGACAGATACGCAGTATTTT. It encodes CASSLGATDTQYF.

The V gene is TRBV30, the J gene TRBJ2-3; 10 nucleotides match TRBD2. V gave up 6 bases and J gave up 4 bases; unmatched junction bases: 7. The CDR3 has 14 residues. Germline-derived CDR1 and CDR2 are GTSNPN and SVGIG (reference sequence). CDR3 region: CACDLAGVADTQYF. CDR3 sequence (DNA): TGTGCCTGCGACCTAGCGGGAGTCGCAGATACGCAGTATTTT.

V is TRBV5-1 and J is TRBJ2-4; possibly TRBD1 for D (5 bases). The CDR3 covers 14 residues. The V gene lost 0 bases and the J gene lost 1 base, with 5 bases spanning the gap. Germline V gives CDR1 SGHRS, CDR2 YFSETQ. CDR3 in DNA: TGCGCCAGCAGCTTGGACAGGGCCAAAAACATTCAGTACTTC. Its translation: CASSLDRAKNIQYF.

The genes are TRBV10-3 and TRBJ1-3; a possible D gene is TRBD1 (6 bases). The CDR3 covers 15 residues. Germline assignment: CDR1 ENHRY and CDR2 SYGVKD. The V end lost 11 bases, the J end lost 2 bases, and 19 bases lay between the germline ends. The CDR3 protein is CAATQGATTGNTIYF. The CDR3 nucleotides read TGTGCCGCCACACAGGGCGCTACTACTGGAAACACCATATATTTT.

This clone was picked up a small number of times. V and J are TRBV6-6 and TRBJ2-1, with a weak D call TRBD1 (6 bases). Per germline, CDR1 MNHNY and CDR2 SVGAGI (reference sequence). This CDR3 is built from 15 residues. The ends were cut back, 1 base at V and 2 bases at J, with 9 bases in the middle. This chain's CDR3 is CASSYYRTAYNEQFF. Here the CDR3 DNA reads TGTGCCAGCAGTTACTATAGGACAGCCTACAATGAGCAGTTCTTC.

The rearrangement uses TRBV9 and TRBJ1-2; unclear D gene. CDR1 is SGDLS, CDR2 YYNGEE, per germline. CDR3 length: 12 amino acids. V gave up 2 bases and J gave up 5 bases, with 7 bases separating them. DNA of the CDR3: TGTGCCAGCAGCGTTGGGAGGTATGGCTACACCTTC. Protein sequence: CASSVGRYGYTF.

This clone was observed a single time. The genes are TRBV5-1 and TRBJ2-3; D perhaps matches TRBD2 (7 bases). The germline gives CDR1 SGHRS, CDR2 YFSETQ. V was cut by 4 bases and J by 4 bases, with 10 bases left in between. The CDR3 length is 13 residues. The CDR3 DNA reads TGCGCCAGCAGCAGGGGGGGCCCAGATACGCAGTATTTT. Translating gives CASSRGGPDTQYF.

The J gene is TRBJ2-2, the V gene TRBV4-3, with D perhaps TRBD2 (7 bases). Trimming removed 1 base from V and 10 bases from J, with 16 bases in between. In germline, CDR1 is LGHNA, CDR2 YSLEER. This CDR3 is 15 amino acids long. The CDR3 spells CASSQVGGDWAELFF. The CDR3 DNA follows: TGCGCCAGCAGCCAAGTAGGGGGGGACTGGGCGGAGCTGTTTTTT.

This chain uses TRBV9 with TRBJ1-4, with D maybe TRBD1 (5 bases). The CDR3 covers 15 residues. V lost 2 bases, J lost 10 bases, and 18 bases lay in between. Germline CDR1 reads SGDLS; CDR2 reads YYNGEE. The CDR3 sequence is CASSVGTQVGGKLFF. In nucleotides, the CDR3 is TGTGCCAGCAGCGTCGGGACGCAGGTCGGGGGAAAACTGTTTTTT.

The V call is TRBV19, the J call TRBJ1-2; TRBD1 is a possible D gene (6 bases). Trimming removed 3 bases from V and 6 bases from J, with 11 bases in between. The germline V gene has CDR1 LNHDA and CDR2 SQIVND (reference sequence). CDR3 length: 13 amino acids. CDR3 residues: CASSMVSGDGYTF. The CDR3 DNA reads TGTGCCAGTAGTATGGTTTCAGGGGATGGCTACACCTTC.

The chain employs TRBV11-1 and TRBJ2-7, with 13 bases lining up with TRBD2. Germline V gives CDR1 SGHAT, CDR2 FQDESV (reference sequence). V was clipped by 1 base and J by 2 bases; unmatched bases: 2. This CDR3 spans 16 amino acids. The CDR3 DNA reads TGTGCCAGCAGCTTAGAGGGGACTAGCGGGGCCTACGAGCAGTACTTC. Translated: CASSLEGTSGAYEQYF.

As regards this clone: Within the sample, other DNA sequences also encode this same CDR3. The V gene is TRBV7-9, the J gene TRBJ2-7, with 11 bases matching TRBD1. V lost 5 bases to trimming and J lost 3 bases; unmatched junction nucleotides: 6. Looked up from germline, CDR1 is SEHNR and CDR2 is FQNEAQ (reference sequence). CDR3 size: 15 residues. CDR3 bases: TGTGCCAGCAGCGTCCCGGGACAGGGGGTCTACGAGCAGTACTTC. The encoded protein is CASSVPGQGVYEQYF.

CDR3: CASSTRDGTYGYTF. In nucleotides, the CDR3 is TGCGCCAGTAGCACGCGGGACGGTACATATGGCTACACCTTC. The chain carries TRBV5-1 and TRBJ1-2, with D perhaps matching TRBD1 (5 bases). The germline V and J ends were trimmed by 8 bases and 5 bases, with 19 bases remaining between them. This CDR3 is 14 amino acids long. CDR1 is SGHRS and CDR2 is YFSETQ in the germline V gene.

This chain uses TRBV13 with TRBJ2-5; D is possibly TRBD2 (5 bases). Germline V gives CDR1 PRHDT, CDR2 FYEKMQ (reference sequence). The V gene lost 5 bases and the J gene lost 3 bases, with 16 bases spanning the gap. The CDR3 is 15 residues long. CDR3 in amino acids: CASSLPAGSEETQYF. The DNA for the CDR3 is TGTGCCAGCAGCCTCCCGGCGGGTTCCGAAGAGACCCAGTACTTC. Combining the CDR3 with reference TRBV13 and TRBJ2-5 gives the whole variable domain AAGVIQSPRHLIKEKRETATLKCYPIPRHDTVYWYQQGPGQDPQFLISFYEKMQSDKGSIPDRFSAQQFSDYHSELNMSSLELGDSALYFCASSLPAGSEETQYFGPGTRLLVL.